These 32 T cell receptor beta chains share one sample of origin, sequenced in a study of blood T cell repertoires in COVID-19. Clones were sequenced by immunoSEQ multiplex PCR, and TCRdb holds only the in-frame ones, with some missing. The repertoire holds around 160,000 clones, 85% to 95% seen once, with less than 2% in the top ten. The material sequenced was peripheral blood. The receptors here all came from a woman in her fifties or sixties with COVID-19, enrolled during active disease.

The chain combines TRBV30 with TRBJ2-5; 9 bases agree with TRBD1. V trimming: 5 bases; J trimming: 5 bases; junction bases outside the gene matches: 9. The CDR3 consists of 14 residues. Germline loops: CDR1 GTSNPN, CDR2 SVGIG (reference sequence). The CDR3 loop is CAWEGTGGGETQYF. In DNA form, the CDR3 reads TGTGCCTGGGAAGGTACAGGGGGCGGGGAGACCCAGTACTTC.

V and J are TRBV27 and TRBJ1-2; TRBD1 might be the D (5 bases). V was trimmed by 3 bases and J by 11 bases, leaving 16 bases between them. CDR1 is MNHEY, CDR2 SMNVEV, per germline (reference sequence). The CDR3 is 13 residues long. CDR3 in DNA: TGTGCCAGCAGTTTTCTTCCTGGGGGGTCTTACACCTTC. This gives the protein CASSFLPGGSYTF.

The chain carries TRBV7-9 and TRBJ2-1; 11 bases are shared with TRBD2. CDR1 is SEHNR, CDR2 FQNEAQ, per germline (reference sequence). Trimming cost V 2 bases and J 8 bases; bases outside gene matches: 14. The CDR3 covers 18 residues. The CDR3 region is CASSLNPGLAVFGHEQFF. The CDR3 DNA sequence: TGTGCCAGCAGCTTAAATCCGGGACTAGCGGTATTTGGCCATGAGCAGTTCTTC.

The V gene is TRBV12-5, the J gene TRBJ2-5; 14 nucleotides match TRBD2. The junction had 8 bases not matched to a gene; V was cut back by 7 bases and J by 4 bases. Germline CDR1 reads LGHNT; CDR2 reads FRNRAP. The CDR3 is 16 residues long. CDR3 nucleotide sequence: TGTGCTAGTGACGACGGGACTAGCGGGGGTGGAGAGACCCAGTACTTC. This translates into CASDDGTSGGGETQYF.

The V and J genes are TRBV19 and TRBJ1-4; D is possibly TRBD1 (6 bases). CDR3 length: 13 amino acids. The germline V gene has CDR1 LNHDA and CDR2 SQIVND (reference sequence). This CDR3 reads CAASTGRSEKLFF. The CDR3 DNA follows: TGTGCAGCTAGCACAGGGAGAAGTGAAAAACTGTTTTTT.

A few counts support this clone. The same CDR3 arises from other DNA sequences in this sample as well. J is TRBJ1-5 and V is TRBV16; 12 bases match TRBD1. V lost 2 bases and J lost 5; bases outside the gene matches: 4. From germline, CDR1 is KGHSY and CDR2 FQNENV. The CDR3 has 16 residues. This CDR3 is CASSQPGQGADQPQHF. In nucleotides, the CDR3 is TGTGCCAGCAGCCAACCGGGACAGGGGGCAGATCAGCCCCAGCATTTT.

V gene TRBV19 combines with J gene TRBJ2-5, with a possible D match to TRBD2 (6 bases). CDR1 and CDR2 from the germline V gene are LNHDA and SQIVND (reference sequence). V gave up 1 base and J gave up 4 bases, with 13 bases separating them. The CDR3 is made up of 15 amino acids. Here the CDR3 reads CASSIAATRGETQYF. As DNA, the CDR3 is TGTGCCAGTAGTATAGCCGCGACTAGGGGAGAGACCCAGTACTTC.

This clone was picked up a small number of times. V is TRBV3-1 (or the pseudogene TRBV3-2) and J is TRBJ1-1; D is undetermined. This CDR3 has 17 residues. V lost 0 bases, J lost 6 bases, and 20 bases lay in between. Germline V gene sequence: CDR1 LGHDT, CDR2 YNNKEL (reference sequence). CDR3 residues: CASSQESFIRGGAEAFF. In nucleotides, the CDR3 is TGTGCCAGCAGCCAAGAATCGTTCATCCGGGGTGGCGCTGAAGCTTTCTTT.

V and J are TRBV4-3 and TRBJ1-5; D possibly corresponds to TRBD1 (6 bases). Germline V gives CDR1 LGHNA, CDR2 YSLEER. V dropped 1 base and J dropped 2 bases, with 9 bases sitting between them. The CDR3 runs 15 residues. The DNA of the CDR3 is TGCGCCAGCAGCCAAGCATGGACAGGCAATCAGCCCCAGCATTTT. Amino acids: CASSQAWTGNQPQHF.

CDR3 protein: CASSPTGTGVEKLFF. The CDR3 DNA reads as TGCGCCAGCAGCCCCACCGGGACAGGGGTGGAAAAACTGTTTTTT. This sequence joins TRBV5-1 and TRBJ1-4, with 10 nucleotides matching TRBD1. V lost 4 bases, J lost 8 bases, and 8 bases stayed unmatched. The CDR3 has 15 amino acids. Germline V CDR1 and CDR2: SGHRS, YFSETQ.

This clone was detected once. Here the CDR3 reads CASSYGPGYGYTF. The CDR3 DNA is TGTGCCAGCAGTTACGGCCCAGGGTATGGCTACACCTTC. This chain joins TRBV6-2 or TRBV6-3 and TRBJ1-2, with D possibly being TRBD1 (5 bases). Trimming shortened V by 2 bases and J by 5 bases, and 9 bases separated the two germline ends. The germline V gene encodes CDR1 MNHEY and CDR2 SVGEGT. The CDR3 consists of 13 residues.

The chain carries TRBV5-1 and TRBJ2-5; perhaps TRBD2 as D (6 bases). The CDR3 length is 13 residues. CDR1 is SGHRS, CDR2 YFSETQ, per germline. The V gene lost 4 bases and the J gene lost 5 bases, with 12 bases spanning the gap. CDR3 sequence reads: CASSTGVRETQYF. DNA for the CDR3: TGCGCCAGCAGCACGGGGGTTCGGGAGACCCAGTACTTC.

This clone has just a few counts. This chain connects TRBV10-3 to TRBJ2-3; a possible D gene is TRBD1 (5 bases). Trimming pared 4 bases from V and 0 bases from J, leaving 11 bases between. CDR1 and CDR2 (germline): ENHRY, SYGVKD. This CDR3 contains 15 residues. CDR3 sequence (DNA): TGTGCCATCAGTGTTGAGACAGCTAGCACAGATACGCAGTATTTT. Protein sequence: CAISVETASTDTQYF.

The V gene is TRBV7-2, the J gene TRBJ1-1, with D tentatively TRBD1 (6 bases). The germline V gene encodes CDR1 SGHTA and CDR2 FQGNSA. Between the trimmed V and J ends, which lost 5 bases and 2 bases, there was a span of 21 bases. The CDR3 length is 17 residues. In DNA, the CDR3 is TGTGCCAGCAGCCCCGGGACATTCCCCTCTTTCAACACTGAAGCTTTCTTT. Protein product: CASSPGTFPSFNTEAFF.

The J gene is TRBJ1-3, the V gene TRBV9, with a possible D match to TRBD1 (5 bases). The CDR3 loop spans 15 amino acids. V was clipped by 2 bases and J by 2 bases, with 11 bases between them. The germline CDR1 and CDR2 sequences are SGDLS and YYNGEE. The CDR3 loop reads CASSVFQGTGNTIYF. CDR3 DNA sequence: TGTGCCAGCAGCGTTTTTCAGGGAACTGGAAACACCATATATTTT.

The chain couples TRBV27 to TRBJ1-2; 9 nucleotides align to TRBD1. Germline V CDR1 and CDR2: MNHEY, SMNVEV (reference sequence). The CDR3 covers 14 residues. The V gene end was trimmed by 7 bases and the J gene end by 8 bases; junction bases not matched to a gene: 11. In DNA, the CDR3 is TGTGCCAGCAAAGGTGGACAGGGGATGGCGGGCTACACCTTC. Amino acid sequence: CASKGGQGMAGYTF.

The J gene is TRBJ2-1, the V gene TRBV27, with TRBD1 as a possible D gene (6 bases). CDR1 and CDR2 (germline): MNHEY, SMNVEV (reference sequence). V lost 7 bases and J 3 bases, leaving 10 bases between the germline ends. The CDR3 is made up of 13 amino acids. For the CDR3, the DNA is TGTGCCAGCACCGGACAGATCTACAATGAGCAGTTCTTC. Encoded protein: CASTGQIYNEQFF.

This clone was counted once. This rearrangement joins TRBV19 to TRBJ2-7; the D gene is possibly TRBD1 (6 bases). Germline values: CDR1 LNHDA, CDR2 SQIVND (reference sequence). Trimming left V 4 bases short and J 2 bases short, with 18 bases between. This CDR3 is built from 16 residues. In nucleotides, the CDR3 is TGTGCCAGTAGTACGGGGTCAGGGGAGATCACCTACGAGCAGTACTTC. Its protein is CASSTGSGEITYEQYF. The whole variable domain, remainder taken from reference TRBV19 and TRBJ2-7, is DGGITQSPKYLFRKEGQNVTLSCEQNLNHDAMYWYRQDPGQGLRLIYYSQIVNDFQKGDIAEGYSVSREKKESFPLTVTSAQKNPTAFYLCASSTGSGEITYEQYFGPGTRLTVT.

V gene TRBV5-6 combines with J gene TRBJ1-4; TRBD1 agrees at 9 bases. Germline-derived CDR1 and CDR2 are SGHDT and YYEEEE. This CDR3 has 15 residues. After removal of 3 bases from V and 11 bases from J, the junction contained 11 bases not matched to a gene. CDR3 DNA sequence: TGTGCCAGCAGCTACTCCGGGACAGGGTGGGGTAAACTGTTTTTT. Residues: CASSYSGTGWGKLFF.

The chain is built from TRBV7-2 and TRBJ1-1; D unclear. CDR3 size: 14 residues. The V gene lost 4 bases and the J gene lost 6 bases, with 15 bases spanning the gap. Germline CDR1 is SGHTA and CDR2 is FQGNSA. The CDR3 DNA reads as TGTGCCAGCAGCTCCACCTACGAGAGGGCTGAAGCTTTCTTT. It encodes CASSSTYERAEAFF. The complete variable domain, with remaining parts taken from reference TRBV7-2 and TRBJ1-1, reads GAGVSQSPSNKVTEKGKDVELRCDPISGHTALYWYRQSLGQGLEFLIYFQGNSAPDKSGLPSDRFSAERTGGSVSTLTIQRTQQEDSAVYLCASSSTYERAEAFFGQGTRLTVV.

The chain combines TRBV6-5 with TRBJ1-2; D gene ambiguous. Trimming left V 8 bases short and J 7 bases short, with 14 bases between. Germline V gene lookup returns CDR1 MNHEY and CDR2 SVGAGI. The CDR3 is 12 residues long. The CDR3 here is CASWGGWGGYTF. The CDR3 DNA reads TGTGCCAGCTGGGGAGGGTGGGGTGGCTACACCTTC.

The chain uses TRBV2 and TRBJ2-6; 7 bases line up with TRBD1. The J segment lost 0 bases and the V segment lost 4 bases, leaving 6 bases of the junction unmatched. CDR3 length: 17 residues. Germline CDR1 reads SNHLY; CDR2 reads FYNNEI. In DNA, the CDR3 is TGTGCCAGCAGTGTCGAGACAGGGATCTCTGGGGCCAACGTCCTGACTTTC. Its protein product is CASSVETGISGANVLTF.

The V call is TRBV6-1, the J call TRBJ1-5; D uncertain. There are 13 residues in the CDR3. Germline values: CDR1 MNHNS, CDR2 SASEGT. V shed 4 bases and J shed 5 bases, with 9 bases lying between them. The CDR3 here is CASSAGLYQPQHF. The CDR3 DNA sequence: TGTGCCAGCAGTGCCGGACTGTATCAGCCCCAGCATTTT.

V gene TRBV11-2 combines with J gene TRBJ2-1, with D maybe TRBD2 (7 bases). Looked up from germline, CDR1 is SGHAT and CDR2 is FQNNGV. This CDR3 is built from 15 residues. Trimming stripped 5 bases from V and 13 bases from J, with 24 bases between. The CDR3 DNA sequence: TGTGCCAGCAGCCCACCGGCGGGGGCGCCCCCGAATCAGTTCTTC. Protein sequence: CASSPPAGAPPNQFF. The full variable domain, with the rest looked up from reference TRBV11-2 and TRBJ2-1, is EAGVAQSPRYKIIEKRQSVAFWCNPISGHATLYWYQQILGQGPKLLIQFQNNGVVDDSQLPKDRFSAERLKGVDSTLKIQPAKLEDSAVYLCASSPPAGAPPNQFFGPGTRLTVL.

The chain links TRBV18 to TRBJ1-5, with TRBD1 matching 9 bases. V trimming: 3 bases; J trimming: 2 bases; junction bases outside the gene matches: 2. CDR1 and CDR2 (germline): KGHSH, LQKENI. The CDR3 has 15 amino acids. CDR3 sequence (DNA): TGTGCCAGCTCACCGACAGGGGGGCGCAATCAGCCCCAGCATTTT. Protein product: CASSPTGGRNQPQHF.

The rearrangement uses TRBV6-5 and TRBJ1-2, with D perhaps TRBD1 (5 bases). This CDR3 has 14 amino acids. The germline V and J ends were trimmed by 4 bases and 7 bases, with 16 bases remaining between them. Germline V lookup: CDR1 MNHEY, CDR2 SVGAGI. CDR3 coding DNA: TGTGCCAGCAGTTTCACGGGGGAGGTGGGTGGCTACACCTTC. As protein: CASSFTGEVGGYTF.

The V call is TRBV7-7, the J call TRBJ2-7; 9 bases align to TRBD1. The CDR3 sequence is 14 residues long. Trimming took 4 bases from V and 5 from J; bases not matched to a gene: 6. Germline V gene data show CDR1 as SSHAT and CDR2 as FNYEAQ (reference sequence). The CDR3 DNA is TGTGCCAGCAGCTCCGGGACAGGGCAGAACGAGCAGTACTTC. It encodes CASSSGTGQNEQYF.

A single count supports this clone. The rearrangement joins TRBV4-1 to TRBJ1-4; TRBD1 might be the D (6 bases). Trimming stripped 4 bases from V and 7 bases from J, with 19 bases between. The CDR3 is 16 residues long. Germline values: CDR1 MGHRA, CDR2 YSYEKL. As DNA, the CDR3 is TGCGCCAGCAGCCGCGTAAACAGGGAGCTCGGTGAAAAACTGTTTTTT. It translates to CASSRVNRELGEKLFF.

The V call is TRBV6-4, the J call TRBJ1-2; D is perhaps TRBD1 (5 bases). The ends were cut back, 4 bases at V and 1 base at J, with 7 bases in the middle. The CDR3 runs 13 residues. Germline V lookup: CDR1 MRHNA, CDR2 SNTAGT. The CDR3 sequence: CASSGGGNYGYTF. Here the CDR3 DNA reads TGTGCCAGCAGTGGGGGCGGTAACTATGGCTACACCTTC.

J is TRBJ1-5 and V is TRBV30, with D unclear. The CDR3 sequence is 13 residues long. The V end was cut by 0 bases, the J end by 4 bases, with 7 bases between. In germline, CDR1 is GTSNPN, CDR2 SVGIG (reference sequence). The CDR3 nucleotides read TGTGCCTGGAGTGTAACGGTGAATCAGCCCCAGCATTTT. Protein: CAWSVTVNQPQHF. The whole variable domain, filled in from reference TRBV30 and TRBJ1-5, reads SQTIHQWPATLVQPVGSPLSLECTVEGTSNPNLYWYRQAAGRGLQLLFYSVGIGQISSEVPQNLSASRPQDRQFILSSKKLLLSDSGFYLCAWSVTVNQPQHFGDGTRLSIL.

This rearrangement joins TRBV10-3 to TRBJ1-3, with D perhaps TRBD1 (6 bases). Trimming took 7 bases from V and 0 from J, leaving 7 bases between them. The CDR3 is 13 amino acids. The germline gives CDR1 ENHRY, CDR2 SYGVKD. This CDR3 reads CAITGVSGNTIYF. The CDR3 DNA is TGTGCCATCACAGGGGTCTCTGGAAACACCATATATTTT.

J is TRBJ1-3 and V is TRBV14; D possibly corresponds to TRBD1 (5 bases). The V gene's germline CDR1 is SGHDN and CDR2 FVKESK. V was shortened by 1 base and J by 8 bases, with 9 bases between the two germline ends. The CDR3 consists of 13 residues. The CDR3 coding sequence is TGTGCCAGCAGCCAAGTCAGGGCGCACACCATATATTTT. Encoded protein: CASSQVRAHTIYF.